This T cell receptor (beta chain) comes out of a study of cytotoxic CD8 clonotypes in ibrutinib-treated CLL. The data were produced by immunoSEQ multiplex PCR, yet TCRdb's version contains in-frame clones alone and is incomplete. The sample has about 140,000 clones, 70% to 90% seen once; the top ten hold about 7.4%. Regarding this clone: Its antigen remains unidentified.

The V and J ends lost 1 base and 1 base, in that order; junction bases with no gene match: 5. CDR3 size: 16 residues. The germline V gene has CDR1 SGHAT and CDR2 FQNNGV. Overall study results and limits: Public clonotypes (which were uncommon) either contracted or remained stable on treatment.

This sequence joins TRBV11-2 and TRBJ2-7; 9 bases align to TRBD1. The receptor comes from a human donor with chronic lymphocytic leukemia. This sample comprised PBMCs, obtained after 36 months of ibrutinib treatment. The CDR3 is CASSLVTGGRSYEQYF. The CDR3 DNA follows: TGTGCCAGCAGCTTAGTAACAGGGGGCAGGTCCTACGAGCAGTACTTC.